The subject of this entry is one T cell receptor beta chain. Its cognate antigen is unknown. This CDR3 spans 12 amino acids. For the second PCR, which ran for about 6 to 11 cycles, a sample-barcoded 5' primer and a J-beta primer mix were used. Each of the cDNA molecules was tagged by a template-switch adaptor with 12 random nucleotides. TCRdb re-called the 5' RACE reads with MiXCR, one entry per CDR3 protein. The table records about 1,400,000 distinct CDR3 sequences, approximately 59% of them present only once. The source of the sample is a study of blood T cells in healthy people across ages. Findings and limits, study-wide: In long-lived donors, naive CD4+ cell counts and diversity exceeded those of aged donors.

This clonotype was obtained from a man aged 18 to 30 in good health. Sequenced: blood. This chain joins TRBV12-3 or TRBV12-4 and TRBJ2-7; no clear D. The J call is in doubt because the DNA end fits TRBJ2-5 better. CDR3 amino acids: CASSLARQTQYF. CDR3 in DNA: TGTGCCAGCAGTTTAGCCCGGCAGACCCAGTACTTC.